This TCR beta chain derives from a study of early T cells in non-severe SARS-CoV-2 infection. Study overall: Chains stayed unpaired after sequencing of bulk RNA from unsorted whole blood.

CDR1 and CDR2 (germline): SGHNT, YYREEE (reference sequence). The CDR3 totals 14 residues. J was trimmed by 8 bases and V by 3 bases; bases with no gene match: 7. Individual cDNA molecules received unique molecular identifiers during library preparation. MiXCR, applied by TCRdb to the 5' RACE reads, yields one record per CDR3 protein. Seen here are more than 75,000 distinct CDR3 sequences, around 13% observed once, and the top ten hold about 6.4%. The chain employs TRBV5-4 and TRBJ2-1; 8 nucleotides align to TRBD1. Material: whole blood. This TCR came from an adult who was a healthcare worker with PCR-confirmed SARS-CoV-2 infection or an uninfected control (not recorded which). The CDR3 reads CASSSRTGRDEQFF. The CDR3 DNA follows: TGTGCCAGCAGCTCCCGGACAGGGCGCGATGAGCAGTTCTTC.